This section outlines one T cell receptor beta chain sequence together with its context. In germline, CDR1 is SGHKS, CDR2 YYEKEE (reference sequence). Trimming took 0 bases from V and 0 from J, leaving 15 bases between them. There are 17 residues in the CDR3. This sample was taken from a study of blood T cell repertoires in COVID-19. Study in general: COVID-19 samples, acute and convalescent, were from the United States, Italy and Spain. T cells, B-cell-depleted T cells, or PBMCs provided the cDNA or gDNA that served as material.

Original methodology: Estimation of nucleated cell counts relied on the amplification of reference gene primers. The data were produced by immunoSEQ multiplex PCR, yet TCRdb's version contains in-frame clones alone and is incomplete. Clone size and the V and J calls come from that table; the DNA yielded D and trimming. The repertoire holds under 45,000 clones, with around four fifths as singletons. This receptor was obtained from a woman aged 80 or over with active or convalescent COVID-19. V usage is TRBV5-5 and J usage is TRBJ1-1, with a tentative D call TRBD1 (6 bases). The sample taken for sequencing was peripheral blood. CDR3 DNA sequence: TGTGCCAGCAGCTTGGCCCCAACAGGGAATATGAACACTGAAGCTTTCTTT. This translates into CASSLAPTGNMNTEAFF.